The entry that follows covers one T cell receptor beta chain sequence. Its antigen is not known. This entry is derived from a study of PD-L1 blockade in urothelial cancer. This CDR3 region has 15 residues. Germline V gene lookup returns CDR1 LGHNT and CDR2 FRNRAP. Notes on the study in general: More expansion of tumor-associated blood clones, seen at 3 weeks, marked durable-benefit patients. Investigators took one FFPE tumor sample per patient, not right before treatment.

It was with amplified housekeeping genes that FFPE tumor DNA was quantified. Libraries were prepared by immunoSEQ multiplex PCR; TCRdb keeps only in-frame clonotypes and omits some of them. Here the sample spans about 1,700 clones, around 30% being singletons. The chain recombines TRBV12-5 with TRBJ1-6, with 8 bases aligning to TRBD1. This receptor was taken from an older woman with urothelial cancer. The specimen comprised tumor tissue, sampled before atezolizumab (anti-PD-L1) treatment. This CDR3 reads CASELGQGLNSPLHF. CDR3 nucleotides: TGTGCCAGCGAGTTAGGACAGGGCCTAAATTCACCCCTCCACTTT. Filled out from reference TRBV12-5 and TRBJ1-6, the complete variable domain reads DARVTQTPRHKVTEMGQEVTMRCQPILGHNTVFWYRQTMMQGLELLAYFRNRAPLDDSGMPKDRFSAEMPDATLATLKIQPSEPRDSAVYFCASELGQGLNSPLHFGNGTRLTVT.